This TCR beta chain derives from a study of CD8 T cells in Susac syndrome (dated by TCRdb to between 2017 and 2020). Background for the entire study: The study used repertoire sequencing to test whether antigen drove CD8+ T cell activation and differentiation in Susac syndrome. The investigation overall reported the following: The TCR sequencing and HLA analysis was acknowledged to have included a relatively small number of individuals.

Taken from cysteine to phenylalanine, the CDR3 has 16 residues. Of all the DNA, just the CDR3 is kept, 48 bases in frame from base 1. CDR1 and CDR2, per the germline V gene, are SGHTA and FQGNSA. Trimmed from V: 4 bases; trimmed from J: 2 bases; junction bases lacking a gene match: 4. A remark on this clonotype: The specificity of this receptor is unknown. Per-base qualities were not stored, and no clone one base away is much larger.

Peripheral blood CD8+ and CD4+ T cells from healthy donors, Susac syndrome patients and multiple sclerosis patients were profiled using high-throughput TCR beta sequencing. Healthy donors were age- and sex-matched controls. CD8+ TEMRA cells were enriched by FACS, while bulk CD8+ and CD4+ T cells were purified by magnetic negative isolation. Blood was drawn into EDTA tubes, processed within 24 hours, and PBMCs were isolated by density gradient centrifugation. PBMCs intended for TCR sequencing were frozen in liquid nitrogen and were later thawed in a 37 degrees C water bath. A purity of at least 90% was achieved for sorted or isolated CD4+, CD8+ and CD8+ TEMRA cells. RNA was extracted with the RNeasy kit and roughly 0.45 to 1 ug was reverse transcribed using random hexamers. TCR beta CDR3 regions were amplified with the immunoSEQ multiplex PCR assay covering 54 Vbeta and 13 Jbeta segments. To correct PCR amplification bias, a synthetic template baseline was used for both primer optimization and computational correction. The authors' pipeline ran thus. Reads were assigned to V, D and J genes according to IMGT and analyzed in immunoSEQ Analyzer, with only productive sequences retained. Clonality was calculated as one minus the Shannon entropy normalized by log2 of the number of productive unique sequences. For each patient and control, public and private clones were evaluated within the 100 most prevalent clones. Clones were defined as Susac-specific if absent from the healthy and MS cohorts, from some 1,000 published viral clones and from other ImmuneACCESS disease sequences. TCRdb took the public reads, trimmed them with fastp at Q25, ran MiXCR for clone calling and kept in-frame beta chains. Every entry covers one CDR3 protein and lists the most common genes and DNA from its rows. For this entry, the V and J calls and clone size follow TCRdb and not the study's own pipeline. Here the sample has around 190,000 distinct CDR3 sequences; 85% to 95% occur a single time. About 0.1% of the sample rests with the top ten.

The TCR originated in a human donor in good health. The sample was CD4+ T cells from PBMCs. The chain employs TRBV7-2 and TRBJ2-3; 12 central bases correspond to TRBD2. The DNA is as follows: TGTGCCAGCAGCTCCCGACTAGCGGGGGTCACAGATACGCAGTATTTT. This yields the protein CASSSRLAGVTDTQYF.